This T cell receptor (beta chain) was captured in a study of shared clonotypes between healthy human individuals. About the study: CD4 naive cells filled three plates per donor, CD4 memory three, CD8 naive two and CD8 memory one. Whole-study findings and limits: With a few donors compared, roughly 5% of naive CD4 clonotypes were shared. The study found lower generation probabilities in non-shared clonotypes than in those shared by all four donors.

A note on this clone: As yet, its antigen is unknown.

In the original workflow: ImmunoSEQ supplied junction-only sequences lacking quality scores, so filtering was different. Data came from immunoSEQ multiplex PCR; TCRdb stores just in-frame clones and leaves some out. The V and J calls and clone size come from that table; D and trimming were worked out from the DNA. The top ten clones hold 24% of a sample with 550,000 to 750,000 clones, approximately 90% of them seen once. CD8 cells regarded as naive lacked CD45RO, were positively chosen for CCR7, and omitted terminally differentiated effector memory CD45RA+ cells. The sequence was collected from a man aged 30-40 years in good health. The sequenced material came from naive CD8+ T cells sorted from blood.

The CDR3 bases are TGTGCCAGCTCACCGCAAGGGGTTTCCTACGAGCAGTACTTC. Protein sequence: CASSPQGVSYEQYF. The V call is TRBV18, the J call TRBJ2-7, with D perhaps TRBD1 (5 bases). This CDR3 is built from 14 residues. Trimming stripped 3 bases from V and 1 base from J, with 10 bases between. CDR1 KGHSH and CDR2 LQKENI come from the germline V gene.